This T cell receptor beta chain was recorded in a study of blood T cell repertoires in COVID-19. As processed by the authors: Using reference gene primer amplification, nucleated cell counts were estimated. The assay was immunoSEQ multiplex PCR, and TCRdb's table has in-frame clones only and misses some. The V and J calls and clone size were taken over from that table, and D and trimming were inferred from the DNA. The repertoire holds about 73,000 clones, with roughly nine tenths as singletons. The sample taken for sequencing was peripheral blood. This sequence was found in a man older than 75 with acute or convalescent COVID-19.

The CDR3 sequence: CASSGGGRIQETQYF. The CDR3 nucleotides read TGTGCCAGCAGCGGCGGCGGGCGAATACAAGAGACCCAGTACTTC. The chain is built from TRBV9 and TRBJ2-5, with D possibly being TRBD2 (5 bases). This CDR3 spans 15 amino acids. The germline gives CDR1 SGDLS, CDR2 YYNGEE. V shed 3 bases and J shed 2 bases, with 14 bases lying between them.